The TCR beta chain described here comes from a study of CD8 T cells in Susac syndrome. The authors sequenced TCR beta from blood CD8+ and CD4+ T cells. TEMRA cells were FACS-enriched, and CD8+ and CD4+ T cells were isolated negatively. CDR3 size: 13 residues. The ends lost 8 bases at V and 2 bases at J; junction bases unmatched: 5. Germline CDR1 reads SQVTM; CDR2 reads ANQGSEA. An input of about 0.45 to 1 ug of RNA was subjected to reverse transcription using random hexamers. TCR beta CDR3 was amplified by immunoSEQ multiplex PCR. This amplification extended across 54 Vbeta and 13 Jbeta segments. In TCRdb, the immunoSEQ multiplex PCR reads were re-called with MiXCR into one record per CDR3 protein. The sample includes more than 130,000 distinct CDR3 sequences, 94% of them seen just once.

The source of this sequence is a human donor in good health. Input material: CD8+ T cells from PBMCs. V and J are TRBV29-1 and TRBJ2-1, with 8 bases aligning to TRBD1. In DNA, the CDR3 is TGCAGCTCCCCAGGGGGCCCCTACAATGAGCAGTTCTTC. Its translation: CSSPGGPYNEQFF.